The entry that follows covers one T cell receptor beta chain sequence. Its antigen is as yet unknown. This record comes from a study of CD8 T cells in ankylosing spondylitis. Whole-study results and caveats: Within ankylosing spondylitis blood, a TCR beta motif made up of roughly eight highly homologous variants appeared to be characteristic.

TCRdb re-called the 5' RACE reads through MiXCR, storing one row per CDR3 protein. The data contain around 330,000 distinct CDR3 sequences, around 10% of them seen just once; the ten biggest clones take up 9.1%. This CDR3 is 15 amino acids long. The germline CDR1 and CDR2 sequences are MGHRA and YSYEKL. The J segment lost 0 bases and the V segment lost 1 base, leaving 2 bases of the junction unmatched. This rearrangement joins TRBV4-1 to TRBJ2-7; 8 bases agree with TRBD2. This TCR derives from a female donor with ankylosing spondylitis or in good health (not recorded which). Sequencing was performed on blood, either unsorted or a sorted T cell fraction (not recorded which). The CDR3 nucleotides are TGCGCCAGCAGCCAAGGTAGCGGGGCCTCCTACGAGCAGTACTTC. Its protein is CASSQGSGASYEQYF.